What follows are 4 T cell receptor beta chains derived from one specimen sequenced in a study of CD8 T cells in Susac syndrome. Random hexamers were used to reverse transcribe the RNA input (roughly 0.5 to 1 ug). TCRdb called the immunoSEQ multiplex PCR reads again in MiXCR, with one record for every CDR3 protein. Here the sample spans more than 70,000 distinct CDR3 sequences, 75% to 95% being singletons. Material: CD8+ T cells from PBMCs. These receptors all come from a human donor with multiple sclerosis.

This sequence joins TRBV12-3 or TRBV12-4 and TRBJ1-2, with 7 bases lining up with TRBD1. This CDR3 has 14 residues. The trim removed 4 bases at V and 2 bases at J, leaving 4 bases unmatched. CDR3 region: CASSSLTGNYGYTF. For the CDR3, the DNA is TGTGCCAGCAGTTCCCTGACAGGGAACTATGGCTACACCTTC.

V is TRBV28 and J is TRBJ2-1; 9 bases map to TRBD2. After removal of 3 bases from V and 5 bases from J, the junction contained 11 bases not matched to a gene. The V gene's germline CDR1 is MDHEN and CDR2 SYDVKM. This CDR3 has 17 residues. The CDR3: CASSLTASGTSNNEQFF. The CDR3 DNA follows: TGTGCCAGCAGTTTGACGGCTAGCGGGACTTCGAACAATGAGCAGTTCTTC.

This chain connects TRBV10-1 to TRBJ1-2; 7 nucleotides line up with TRBD1. Trimming took 5 bases from V and 3 from J; bases not matched to a gene: 6. CDR1 is WNHNN and CDR2 is SYGVQD in the germline V gene (reference sequence). CDR3 length: 14 amino acids. The CDR3 spells CASSHDRVDYGYTF. For the CDR3, the DNA is TGCGCCAGCAGTCACGACAGGGTTGACTATGGCTACACCTTC.

As DNA, the CDR3 is TGTGCCAGTAGTCCGCGACAGCTGGGTGAGCAGTTCTTC. It encodes CASSPRQLGEQFF. The gene calls are TRBV19 and TRBJ2-1; possible D gene TRBD1, 5 bases. Germline assignment: CDR1 LNHDA and CDR2 SQIVND (reference sequence). V was trimmed by 5 bases and J by 9 bases, leaving 14 bases between them. The CDR3 length is 13 residues.